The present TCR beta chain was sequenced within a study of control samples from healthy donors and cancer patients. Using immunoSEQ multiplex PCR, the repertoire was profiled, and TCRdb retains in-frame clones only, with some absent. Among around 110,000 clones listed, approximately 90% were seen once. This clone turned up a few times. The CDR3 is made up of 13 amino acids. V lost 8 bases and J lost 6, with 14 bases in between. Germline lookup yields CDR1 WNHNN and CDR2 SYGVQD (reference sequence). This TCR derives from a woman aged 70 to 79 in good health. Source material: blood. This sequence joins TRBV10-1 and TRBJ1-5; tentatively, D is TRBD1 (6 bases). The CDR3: CASQGQLGQPQHF. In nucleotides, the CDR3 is TGCGCCAGCCAGGGGCAGTTAGGTCAGCCCCAGCATTTT.